This T cell receptor (beta chain) was obtained from a study of cytomegalovirus exposure and HLA in healthy donors. From germline, CDR1 is SNHLY and CDR2 FYNNEI. The ends were cut back, 5 bases at V and 1 base at J, with 12 bases in the middle. The CDR3 length is 16 residues. Use of 60 Vbeta and 13 Jbeta primers characterized the PCR. Clones were sequenced by immunoSEQ multiplex PCR, and TCRdb holds only the in-frame ones, with some missing. The data contain roughly 150,000 clones, approximately 72% of them singletons. The sequenced sample consisted of PBMCs. The chain joins TRBV2 to TRBJ1-6; the D gene is possibly TRBD1 (6 bases). The origin of this receptor is a female donor in good health and CMV-seronegative. This CDR3 reads CASSIQGASYNSPLHF. The DNA for the CDR3 is TGTGCCAGCAGTATACAGGGAGCTTCCTATAATTCACCCCTCCACTTT.